Presented here are 25 T cell receptor beta chains from one specimen sequenced in a study of T-cell reconstitution after alpha-beta-depleted transplantation in children. TCRbeta library preparation incorporated unique molecular identifiers. TCRdb re-called the PCR reads with MiXCR, one entry per CDR3 protein. This table holds 600,000 to 700,000 distinct CDR3 sequences, around 17% found once. Sequenced here: PBMCs from the stem cell graft donor, sampled from the stem cell graft. These receptors all stem from a human donor who donated a stem cell graft to a child with acute myeloid leukemia.

This clonotype has a count of ten or more. Here the CDR3 reads CASRHQGDGQPQHF. CDR3 nucleotide sequence: TGTGCCAGCAGGCACCAGGGGGACGGTCAGCCCCAGCATTTT. The rearrangement joins TRBV12-3 or TRBV12-4 to TRBJ1-5, with 7 bases that match TRBD1. This CDR3 has 14 residues. Trimming removed 6 bases from V and 6 bases from J; junction bases left unmatched: 8.

This clonotype appeared many times. V usage is TRBV15 and J usage is TRBJ2-3; D assignment may be TRBD1 or TRBD2 (5 bases each). The V end lost 0 bases, the J end lost 6 bases, and 10 bases lay between the germline ends. CDR1 is LNHNV and CDR2 is YYDKDF in the germline V gene (reference sequence). The CDR3 loop spans 14 amino acids. The CDR3, as DNA: TGTGCCACCAGCAGAGATCGAGGGGCTGATACGCAGTATTTT. It yields the protein CATSRDRGADTQYF.

This clonotype has a count of ten or more. This sequence joins TRBV20-1 and TRBJ2-1, with D uncertain. The germline V and J ends were trimmed by 0 bases and 2 bases, with 2 bases remaining between them. Germline-derived CDR1 and CDR2 are DFQATT and SNEGSKA (reference sequence). The CDR3 has 12 residues. The CDR3 DNA reads as TGCAGTGCTAGAGAGGCCTACAATGAGCAGTTCTTC. Its translation is CSAREAYNEQFF.

This sequence joins TRBV7-2 and TRBJ1-5; D ambiguous. This CDR3 spans 13 amino acids. V gave up 5 bases and J gave up 5 bases, with 10 bases separating them. Germline V lookup: CDR1 SGHTA, CDR2 FQGNSA. The CDR3 is CASSPVPHQPQHF. DNA for the CDR3: TGTGCCAGCAGCCCCGTCCCCCATCAGCCCCAGCATTTT.

The chain joins TRBV20-1 to TRBJ2-5; 10 bases agree with TRBD2. The CDR3 has 18 residues. Germline CDR1 reads DFQATT; CDR2 reads SNEGSKA (reference sequence). CDR3 region: CRAPERRSSGGRQETQYF. CDR3 coding DNA: TGCAGGGCTCCGGAACGGCGGTCTAGCGGGGGCCGACAAGAGACCCAGTACTTC.

This clonotype was counted a few times. This chain joins TRBV7-2 and TRBJ2-7; the match to TRBD1 covers 10 bases. The CDR3 is 16 residues long. V gave up 2 bases and J gave up 4 bases; unmatched junction bases: 8. CDR1 and CDR2 from the germline V gene are SGHTA and FQGNSA. CDR3 loop: CASSLWPGTGDYEQYF. As DNA, the CDR3 is TGTGCCAGCAGCTTATGGCCCGGGACAGGGGATTACGAGCAGTACTTC.

This clonotype has a count of ten or more. The rearrangement links TRBV6-5 to TRBJ2-3, with unresolved D. CDR1 and CDR2 (germline): MNHEY, SVGAGI. The V and J ends lost 0 bases and 0 bases respectively, with 13 bases between them. This CDR3 is 17 amino acids long. CDR3 DNA: TGTGCCAGCAGTTACTCGAGAGGAGTGGCTAGCACAGATACGCAGTATTTT. Translation: CASSYSRGVASTDTQYF.

This clonotype was observed a handful of times. A read error may produce the germline difference seen at one junction end. The chain has TRBV7-9 and TRBJ1-5; D unresolved. Germline-derived CDR1 and CDR2 are SEHNR and FQNEAQ (reference sequence). The CDR3 runs to 13 residues. CDR3 DNA sequence: TGTGCCAGCAACTTAGGGCCCGCCGAGCCCCAGCATTTT. Its protein product is CASNLGPAEPQHF.

In this sample, this clonotype turned up many times. CDR3 protein: CASNGHMNTEAFF. The CDR3 DNA reads TGTGCCAGCAACGGACACATGAACACTGAAGCTTTCTTT. This sequence joins TRBV6-1 and TRBJ1-1; tentative D call: TRBD1 (5 bases). CDR1 and CDR2 from the germline V gene are MNHNS and SASEGT. The CDR3 spans 13 residues. V gave up 7 bases and J gave up 0 bases, with 9 bases separating them.

This clonotype was detected a few times. V is TRBV18 and J is TRBJ1-5; the D gene is possibly TRBD1 (5 bases). CDR1 KGHSH and CDR2 LQKENI come from the germline V gene. The CDR3 is made up of 16 amino acids. The V end was cut by 2 bases, the J end by 7 bases, with 18 bases between. The CDR3 DNA sequence: TGTGCCAGCTCACCAGTGATGGCAGGGAAGGGACAGCCCCAGCATTTT. It encodes CASSPVMAGKGQPQHF.

This clonotype was seen a handful of times. This chain joins TRBV7-9 and TRBJ2-2; D gene ambiguous. Germline assignment: CDR1 SEHNR and CDR2 FQNEAQ (reference sequence). The CDR3 extends over 13 amino acids. Trimming removed 3 bases at V and 4 bases at J, with 6 bases between. Written as DNA, the CDR3 is TGTGCCAGCAGCTTGAAGATCACCGGGGAGCTGTTTTTT. Translation gives CASSLKITGELFF.

The chain has TRBV29-1 and TRBJ2-2; 7 positions match TRBD1. The CDR3 is made up of 16 amino acids. V was pared by 0 bases and J by 1 base, with 5 bases of the junction left unmatched. CDR1 SQVTM and CDR2 ANQGSEA come from the germline V gene. The CDR3 coding sequence is TGCAGCGTTGAAGATCCCCACAGGGGGAACACCGGGGAGCTGTTTTTT. It yields the protein CSVEDPHRGNTGELFF.

This clonotype was found many times. The chain is built from TRBV12-3 or TRBV12-4 and TRBJ1-1; 7 bases fit TRBD1. V lost 5 bases and J lost 2; bases outside the gene matches: 11. The CDR3 is 16 residues long. The CDR3 loop reads CASSPQGGNLNTEAFF. The CDR3 DNA sequence: TGTGCCAGCAGTCCCCAGGGGGGGAACCTTAACACTGAAGCTTTCTTT.

The chain combines TRBV7-2 with TRBJ1-1, with D maybe TRBD1 (5 bases). V lost 3 bases to trimming and J lost 7 bases, with 15 bases between them. This CDR3 is 14 amino acids long. Looked up from germline, CDR1 is SGHTA and CDR2 is FQGNSA. For the CDR3, the DNA is TGTGCCAGCAGCTTCCGACAGCCCGGGGTTGAAGCTTTCTTT. This sequence encodes CASSFRQPGVEAFF.

The chain is built from TRBV3-1 and TRBJ2-1, with 15 positions matching TRBD2. The germline CDR1 and CDR2 sequences are LGHDT and YNNKEL (reference sequence). The length of the CDR3 is 16 residues. The V and J ends lost 0 bases and 13 bases, in that order; junction bases with no gene match: 7. This chain's CDR3 is CASSQDWTSGGAGQFF. The CDR3 DNA follows: TGTGCCAGCAGCCAAGATTGGACTAGCGGGGGGGCCGGACAGTTCTTC.

There are a few counts of this clonotype. The chain is built from TRBV29-1 and TRBJ2-4; D ambiguous. Germline assignment: CDR1 SQVTM and CDR2 ANQGSEA. Trimming removed 2 bases at V and 0 bases at J, with 8 bases between. The length of the CDR3 is 14 residues. In nucleotides, the CDR3 is TGCAGCGTTGAATTGCGTTTAGCCAAAAACATTCAGTACTTC. This translates into CSVELRLAKNIQYF.

The gene calls are TRBV7-9 and TRBJ2-7, with a possible D match to TRBD1 (5 bases). CDR1 is SEHNR and CDR2 is FQNEAQ in the germline V gene (reference sequence). The CDR3 is 14 residues long. Trimming took off 2 bases at V and 9 bases at J, with 17 bases between the two ends. As DNA, the CDR3 is TGTGCCAGCAGCTTAAAGGACACGTTACGTGTGCAGTACTTC. This codes for CASSLKDTLRVQYF.

The genes are TRBV20-1 and TRBJ1-5, with TRBD1 identical over 11 bases. V was pared by 3 bases and J by 0 bases, with 13 bases of the junction left unmatched. The germline V gene has CDR1 DFQATT and CDR2 SNEGSKA (reference sequence). The CDR3 is 19 residues long. The CDR3 DNA sequence: TGCAGTGCTAGTGGGGCTCCGGGACAGGGGGTCTATAGCAATCAGCCCCAGCATTTT. Translating gives CSASGAPGQGVYSNQPQHF.

This clonotype was found many times. The chain employs TRBV20-1 and TRBJ1-2; D gene unclear. Germline assignment: CDR1 DFQATT and CDR2 SNEGSKA (reference sequence). The CDR3 contains 12 residues. V was trimmed by 5 bases and J by 4 bases, leaving 11 bases between them. The CDR3 DNA sequence: TGCAGTGCTCCTCCTCCGGGCTATGGCTACACCTTC. Translating gives CSAPPPGYGYTF.

This clonotype was detected once. The gene calls are TRBV12-3 or TRBV12-4 and TRBJ1-4; TRBD1 is a possible D gene (6 bases). The ends were cut back, 6 bases at V and 8 bases at J, with 13 bases in the middle. This CDR3 has 13 residues. For the CDR3, the DNA is TGTGCCAGCAGACGGACAGCGGGGGAAAAACTGTTTTTT. This translates into CASRRTAGEKLFF.

This clonotype was picked up a small number of times. The gene calls are TRBV20-1 and TRBJ2-3, with D perhaps TRBD2 (7 bases). This CDR3 is built from 14 residues. Germline V CDR1 and CDR2: DFQATT, SNEGSKA (reference sequence). With 3 bases removed from V and 4 bases from J, the gap between germline ends came to 14 bases. CDR3 sequence (DNA): TGCAGTGCTAGTAGGGGGGGCCTTTCAGATACGCAGTATTTT. Protein sequence: CSASRGGLSDTQYF.

The table lists this clonotype with a few counts. J is TRBJ1-2 and V is TRBV4-3, with D possibly TRBD1 on 6 matching bases. V was shortened by 0 bases and J by 4 bases, with 9 bases between the two germline ends. Germline CDR1 reads LGHNA; CDR2 reads YSLEER. This CDR3 comprises 14 residues. In DNA, the CDR3 is TGCGCCAGCAGCCAAGATGGGGGCCCCTATGGCTACACCTTC. The encoded protein is CASSQDGGPYGYTF.

This clonotype was counted between two and nine times. The chain is built from TRBV7-9 and TRBJ1-4; 8 positions agree with TRBD1. Looked up from germline, CDR1 is SEHNR and CDR2 is FQNEAQ (reference sequence). J was trimmed by 8 bases and V by 5 bases; bases with no gene match: 7. The CDR3 is 14 residues long. As DNA, the CDR3 is TGTGCCAGCAGCCAAGACAGGGGCTACGAAAAACTGTTTTTT. Translation: CASSQDRGYEKLFF.

This clonotype was counted many times. The chain is built from TRBV20-1 and TRBJ1-6; unclear D gene. The V gene's germline CDR1 is DFQATT and CDR2 SNEGSKA (reference sequence). CDR3 length equals 15 residues. V was pared by 2 bases and J by 5 bases, with 13 bases between. The chain's CDR3 is CSARKHARNNSPLHF. The CDR3 DNA is TGCAGTGCTAGAAAACATGCCCGGAATAATTCACCCCTCCACTTT.

With regard to this clonotype: A much more abundant neighbour one base away suggests this may be a read error. J is TRBJ1-2 and V is TRBV6-5; the D gene is possibly TRBD1 (6 bases). Trimming took 2 bases from V and 8 from J, leaving 9 bases between them. The CDR3 length is 12 residues. CDR1 and CDR2 from the germline V gene are MNHEY and SVGAGI. The CDR3 loop is CASSYAGEGYTF. The CDR3 DNA is TGTGCCAGCAGTTACGCAGGGGAAGGCTACACCTTC.